The 10 T cell receptor beta chains in this list originate from one sample, sequenced in a study of blood T cell repertoires in COVID-19. Assay used: immunoSEQ multiplex PCR; TCRdb lists only in-frame clones, some missing. The sample contains 250,000 or so clones, 80% to 90% of which appear only once. The sample was peripheral blood. These receptors came from a man in his sixties with acute or convalescent COVID-19.

The chain recombines TRBV18 with TRBJ1-4; TRBD1 agrees at 7 bases. J gave up 8 bases and V 2 bases, and 8 bases lay outside the gene matches. Looked up from germline, CDR1 is KGHSH and CDR2 is LQKENI. CDR3 length: 15 amino acids. The CDR3, as DNA: TGTGCCAGCTCACCATGGGTAGGGGGCGCCGAAAAACTGTTTTTT. Translating it yields CASSPWVGGAEKLFF.

This chain uses TRBV2 with TRBJ2-7; TRBD2 aligns across 11 bases. V dropped 6 bases and J dropped 6; count of bases not matched to a gene: 16. Germline V gene sequence: CDR1 SNHLY, CDR2 FYNNEI. CDR3 length equals 17 residues. The CDR3 is CASSPTPTSGASGEQYF. The DNA of the CDR3 is TGTGCCAGCAGCCCCACTCCGACTAGCGGGGCGTCAGGCGAGCAGTACTTC. The full variable domain, rest sourced from reference TRBV2 and TRBJ2-7, is EPEVTQTPSHQVTQMGQEVILRCVPISNHLYFYWYRQILGQKVEFLVSFYNNEISEKSEIFDDQFSVERPDGSNFTLKIRSTKLEDSAMYFCASSPTPTSGASGEQYFGPGTRLTVT.

This sequence joins TRBV6-1 and TRBJ1-5, with D maybe TRBD1 (5 bases). This CDR3 spans 13 amino acids. Trimming pared 6 bases from V and 9 bases from J, leaving 15 bases between. Germline-derived CDR1 and CDR2 are MNHNS and SASEGT. CDR3 nucleotides: TGTGCCAGCAGCTGGACACTTCCAGGGCCCCAGCATTTT. This sequence encodes CASSWTLPGPQHF.

This CDR3 reads CASSVGWGGNQPQHF. CDR3 in DNA: TGTGCCAGCAGCGTCGGGTGGGGCGGCAATCAGCCCCAGCATTTT. The V call is TRBV9, the J call TRBJ1-5, with TRBD1 as a possible D gene (5 bases). Between the trimmed V and J ends, which lost 2 bases and 2 bases, there was a span of 11 bases. The germline V gene has CDR1 SGDLS and CDR2 YYNGEE. This CDR3 contains 15 residues. Together with reference TRBV9 and TRBJ1-5, the CDR3 gives the full variable domain: DSGVTQTPKHLITATGQRVTLRCSPRSGDLSVYWYQQSLDQGLQFLIQYYNGEERAKGNILERFSAQQFPDLHSELNLSSLELGDSALYFCASSVGWGGNQPQHFGDGTRLSIL.

In DNA form, the CDR3 reads TGTGCCAGTAGTATTGGGACAGGGGGCGCGTGGTCACCCCTCCACTTT. This encodes CASSIGTGGAWSPLHF. This chain connects TRBV19 to TRBJ1-6, with 12 bases lining up with TRBD1. The CDR3 runs to 16 residues. Germline assignment: CDR1 LNHDA and CDR2 SQIVND (reference sequence). J lost 10 bases, V lost 3 bases, and 7 bases had no gene match.

The chain joins TRBV19 to TRBJ2-1, with 12 bases matching TRBD2. From germline, CDR1 is LNHDA and CDR2 SQIVND (reference sequence). This CDR3 spans 15 amino acids. Unmatched junction bases numbered 5, after V lost 5 bases and J lost 6 bases. In nucleotides, the CDR3 is TGTGCCAGTAGTGCTAGCGGGAGGGCCCTCAATGAGCAGTTCTTC. Protein: CASSASGRALNEQFF. Drawing the rest from reference TRBV19 and TRBJ2-1, the complete variable domain is DGGITQSPKYLFRKEGQNVTLSCEQNLNHDAMYWYRQDPGQGLRLIYYSQIVNDFQKGDIAEGYSVSREKKESFPLTVTSAQKNPTAFYLCASSASGRALNEQFFGPGTRLTVL.

The J gene is TRBJ2-7, the V gene TRBV11-2, with 8 bases fitting TRBD1. The CDR3 has 15 amino acids. From germline, CDR1 is SGHAT and CDR2 FQNNGV. V lost 2 bases to trimming and J lost 5 bases; unmatched junction nucleotides: 8. For the CDR3, the DNA is TGTGCCAGCAGCTTAATCCGGACAGGGTCCCACGAGCAGTACTTC. Amino acids: CASSLIRTGSHEQYF.

V usage is TRBV28 and J usage is TRBJ2-7, with 12 bases matching TRBD2. Germline V gene lookup returns CDR1 MDHEN and CDR2 SYDVKM. The CDR3 loop spans 16 amino acids. J lost 3 bases, V lost 2 bases, and 5 bases had no gene match. CDR3 coding DNA: TGTGCCAGCAGTTTAAGGGCGACTAGCGGGAGCTACGAGCAGTACTTC. It yields the protein CASSLRATSGSYEQYF.

This clone came up once. The V and J genes are TRBV19 and TRBJ2-7; 14 nucleotides align to TRBD2. J lost 2 bases, V lost 5 bases, and 11 bases had no gene match. CDR3 length: 18 residues. Germline V CDR1 and CDR2: LNHDA, SQIVND (reference sequence). CDR3 sequence reads: CASSRTGTSGGGTYEQYF. The CDR3 nucleotides are TGTGCCAGTAGTCGAACCGGGACTAGCGGGGGAGGGACCTACGAGCAGTACTTC. Together with reference TRBV19 and TRBJ2-7, the CDR3 gives the full variable domain: DGGITQSPKYLFRKEGQNVTLSCEQNLNHDAMYWYRQDPGQGLRLIYYSQIVNDFQKGDIAEGYSVSREKKESFPLTVTSAQKNPTAFYLCASSRTGTSGGGTYEQYFGPGTRLTVT.

J is TRBJ2-7 and V is TRBV11-2; possibly TRBD1 for D (5 bases). Between the trimmed V and J ends, which lost 5 bases and 2 bases, there was a span of 13 bases. The CDR3 sequence is 14 residues long. Germline CDR1 and CDR2: SGHAT and FQNNGV. The CDR3 is CASSPNRNPYEQYF. The CDR3 DNA follows: TGTGCCAGCAGCCCGAACAGGAACCCCTACGAGCAGTACTTC.